Below, 27 T cell receptor beta chains from the same sample are listed, as sequenced in a study of blood T cell repertoires in COVID-19. The assay was immunoSEQ multiplex PCR, and TCRdb's table has in-frame clones only and misses some. The table records some 65,000 clones, 85% of them present only once. Sample: peripheral blood. The receptors were gathered from an elderly man with acute or convalescent COVID-19.

The rearrangement uses TRBV7-9 and TRBJ2-5; TRBD2 is a possible D gene (6 bases). Trimming removed 7 bases from V and 5 bases from J, with 17 bases in between. CDR1 SEHNR and CDR2 FQNEAQ come from the germline V gene (reference sequence). This CDR3 has 14 amino acids. CDR3 bases: TGTGCCAGCACCCCCGACGGGGGTCGGGAGACCCAGTACTTC. Encoded protein: CASTPDGGRETQYF.

The table lists this clone with a few counts. This chain joins TRBV2 and TRBJ2-7; D is possibly TRBD2 (7 bases). The CDR3 loop spans 15 amino acids. Germline CDR1 reads SNHLY; CDR2 reads FYNNEI. Trimming took off 4 bases at V and 7 bases at J, with 20 bases between the two ends. The CDR3 here is CASSGSGTPSKEQYF. The CDR3 region has the DNA TGTGCCAGCAGTGGGAGCGGGACACCCTCTAAAGAGCAGTACTTC. Complete variable domain (other parts from reference TRBV2 and TRBJ2-7): EPEVTQTPSHQVTQMGQEVILRCVPISNHLYFYWYRQILGQKVEFLVSFYNNEISEKSEIFDDQFSVERPDGSNFTLKIRSTKLEDSAMYFCASSGSGTPSKEQYFGPGTRLTVT.

V is TRBV3-1 (or the pseudogene TRBV3-2) and J is TRBJ2-1; D is uncertain. The CDR3 runs 15 residues. V lost 4 bases and J lost 7, with 17 bases in between. Germline CDR1 is LGHDT and CDR2 is YNNKEL (reference sequence). The CDR3 DNA sequence: TGTGCCAGCAGCCTTCCCCACTCAGGCGTGAATGAGCAGTTCTTC. It translates to CASSLPHSGVNEQFF.

The chain employs TRBV12-3 or TRBV12-4 and TRBJ2-4, with D maybe TRBD1 (6 bases). V was cut by 5 bases and J by 10 bases, with 12 bases left in between. CDR3 length: 12 residues. For the CDR3, the DNA is TGTGCCAGCAGTATCCACCAGGGGATTCAGTACTTC. It translates to CASSIHQGIQYF.

The V gene is TRBV5-5, the J gene TRBJ1-2; 8 nucleotides line up with TRBD1. The CDR3 is made up of 14 amino acids. Per the germline V gene, CDR1 is SGHKS and CDR2 is YYEKEE (reference sequence). J was trimmed by 4 bases and V by 4 bases; bases with no gene match: 6. In DNA form, the CDR3 reads TGTGCCAGCAGCGGCGGACAGGGCTTCTATGGCTACACCTTC. It is translated as CASSGGQGFYGYTF.

The gene calls are TRBV5-8 and TRBJ2-4; 8 bases align to TRBD2. Germline CDR1 and CDR2: SGHTS and YDEGEE. The J segment lost 1 base and the V segment lost 4 bases, leaving 4 bases of the junction unmatched. This CDR3 region has 15 residues. CDR3 protein: CASSRGGLAKNIQYF. CDR3 DNA sequence: TGTGCCAGCAGCCGGGGGGGGCTCGCCAAAAACATTCAGTACTTC.

The rearrangement joins TRBV18 to TRBJ1-1, with TRBD1 matching over 7 bases. The CDR3 is 13 residues long. V lost 3 bases, J lost 10 bases, and 8 bases stayed unmatched. CDR1 and CDR2 (germline): KGHSH, LQKENI. The CDR3 DNA reads TGTGCCAGCTCACCGCGACAGGGAGTTGGAGCTTTCTTT. Translated: CASSPRQGVGAFF.

This chain links TRBV5-1 with TRBJ1-2; tentative D call: TRBD1 (5 bases). From germline, CDR1 is SGHRS and CDR2 YFSETQ. With 0 bases removed from V and 2 bases from J, the gap between germline ends came to 11 bases. CDR3 length: 15 residues. The CDR3 sequence: CASSLDLNRNYGYTF. The CDR3 coding sequence is TGCGCCAGCAGCTTGGATTTAAACAGGAACTATGGCTACACCTTC. The whole variable domain, remainder taken from reference TRBV5-1 and TRBJ1-2, is KAGVTQTPRYLIKTRGQQVTLSCSPISGHRSVSWYQQTPGQGLQFLFEYFSETQRNKGNFPGRFSGRQFSNSRSEMNVSTLELGDSALYLCASSLDLNRNYGYTFGSGTRLTVV.

The rearrangement joins TRBV19 to TRBJ1-5; D unresolved. CDR1 LNHDA and CDR2 SQIVND come from the germline V gene (reference sequence). This CDR3 is built from 16 residues. V shed 2 bases and J shed 3 bases, with 14 bases lying between them. The CDR3 sequence is CASSIMSGTANQPQHF. The CDR3 nucleotides read TGTGCCAGTAGTATAATGTCGGGTACCGCCAATCAGCCCCAGCATTTT.

The chain recombines TRBV4-3 with TRBJ1-2, with D possibly being TRBD1 (6 bases). Germline values: CDR1 LGHNA, CDR2 YSLEER. The germline V and J ends were trimmed by 5 bases and 7 bases, with 20 bases remaining between them. CDR3 size: 15 residues. The CDR3: CASSFSWGGVAGYTF. The CDR3 bases are TGCGCCAGCAGCTTTTCTTGGGGGGGCGTCGCTGGCTACACCTTC.

This chain joins TRBV24-1 and TRBJ1-5; 9 bases are a match to TRBD1. CDR1 is KGHDR and CDR2 is SFDVKD in the germline V gene. The V and J ends lost 4 bases and 5 bases, in that order; junction bases with no gene match: 8. This CDR3 contains 16 residues. CDR3 in DNA: TGTGCCACCAGTGACCCCAACAGGGGGCCGGATCAGCCCCAGCATTTT. Protein: CATSDPNRGPDQPQHF.

V gene TRBV10-3 combines with J gene TRBJ1-1; D may be TRBD1 (6 bases). CDR3 size: 15 residues. Trimming took off 0 bases at V and 5 bases at J, with 13 bases between the two ends. Germline lookup yields CDR1 ENHRY and CDR2 SYGVKD. CDR3: CAISESSTGRTEAFF. The CDR3 region has the DNA TGTGCCATCAGTGAGTCGAGTACAGGGCGAACTGAAGCTTTCTTT.

This clone has more than one count but fewer than ten. V and J are TRBV30 and TRBJ2-2; maybe TRBD2 (6 bases). Germline V gene sequence: CDR1 GTSNPN, CDR2 SVGIG (reference sequence). The V end was cut by 3 bases, the J end by 7 bases, with 12 bases between. The CDR3 length is 13 residues. The CDR3: CAWRPGVVGELFF. The DNA for the CDR3 is TGTGCCTGGAGGCCGGGGGTTGTCGGGGAGCTGTTTTTT.

The V call is TRBV9, the J call TRBJ2-5, with D hard to call. The CDR3 length is 14 residues. V was pared by 0 bases and J by 1 base, with 7 bases between. The germline gives CDR1 SGDLS, CDR2 YYNGEE. This CDR3 is CASSVATVQETQYF. CDR3 nucleotide sequence: TGTGCCAGCAGCGTAGCTACGGTCCAAGAGACCCAGTACTTC.

V is TRBV5-1 and J is TRBJ1-2; weak D call: TRBD1 (5 bases). CDR1 and CDR2 (germline): SGHRS, YFSETQ. This CDR3 is built from 15 residues. V was cut by 0 bases and J by 0 bases, with 9 bases left in between. This CDR3 is CASSLDPGTNYGYTF. For the CDR3, the DNA is TGCGCCAGCAGCTTGGATCCAGGGACTAACTATGGCTACACCTTC.

The rearrangement joins TRBV27 to TRBJ2-7, with 10 bases that match TRBD1. The CDR3 sequence is 13 residues long. Germline trimming cut 4 bases from V and 4 bases from J; bases unmatched to any gene: 1. Germline V gives CDR1 MNHEY, CDR2 SMNVEV (reference sequence). The CDR3 DNA sequence: TGTGCCAGCAGTTGGGACAGGGGATACGAGCAGTACTTC. Translated: CASSWDRGYEQYF.

The chain carries TRBV5-1 and TRBJ1-2; D not certain. The V and J ends lost 1 base and 1 base respectively, with 8 bases between them. CDR3 size: 14 residues. The germline CDR1 and CDR2 sequences are SGHRS and YFSETQ. CDR3 residues: CASSLRQDNYGYTF. Written as DNA, the CDR3 is TGCGCCAGCAGCTTGAGGCAGGATAACTATGGCTACACCTTC.

This sequence joins TRBV7-2 and TRBJ1-1; tentative D call: TRBD1 (5 bases). The germline CDR1 and CDR2 sequences are SGHTA and FQGNSA. V lost 1 base and J lost 3, with 12 bases in between. CDR3 size: 15 residues. The CDR3 region has the DNA TGTGCCAGCAGCTTAGGGTCAGGGAGGGACACTGAAGCTTTCTTT. The encoded protein is CASSLGSGRDTEAFF.

This sequence joins TRBV28 and TRBJ1-1; 8 bases agree with TRBD1. The V and J ends lost 5 bases and 6 bases, in that order; junction bases with no gene match: 14. The CDR3 runs to 16 residues. Looked up from germline, CDR1 is MDHEN and CDR2 is SYDVKM. In DNA, the CDR3 is TGTGCCAGCAGTCCCCTCGGTAGGACAGGGACCCCTGAAGCTTTCTTT. Its protein product is CASSPLGRTGTPEAFF.

V gene TRBV5-1 combines with J gene TRBJ2-7, with TRBD2 identical over 9 bases. Losses at the gene ends were 0 bases for V and 0 bases for J; bases not matched to a gene: 7. This CDR3 has 17 residues. CDR1 SGHRS and CDR2 YFSETQ come from the germline V gene. CDR3 nucleotides: TGCGCCAGCAGCTTGGGTCTAGCGGGAAAGAGCTCCTACGAGCAGTACTTC. Its protein is CASSLGLAGKSSYEQYF.

The genes are TRBV5-4 and TRBJ2-5, with 8 positions matching TRBD1. Trimming removed 3 bases from V and 3 bases from J; junction bases left unmatched: 7. Germline values: CDR1 SGHNT, CDR2 YYREEE (reference sequence). This CDR3 has 15 residues. The CDR3 DNA reads TGTGCCAGCAGCTCCCGGACAGGGCGGGAAGAGACCCAGTACTTC. Amino acids: CASSSRTGREETQYF. Based on the CDR3 plus reference TRBV5-4 and TRBJ2-5, the full variable domain is ETGVTQSPTHLIKTRGQQVTLRCSSQSGHNTVSWYQQALGQGPQFIFQYYREEENGRGNFPPRFSGLQFPNYSSELNVNALELDDSALYLCASSSRTGREETQYFGPGTRLLVL.

This rearrangement joins TRBV3-1 (or the pseudogene TRBV3-2) to TRBJ1-5; TRBD1 matches at 7 bases. CDR3 length: 16 amino acids. Trimming removed 1 base from V and 7 bases from J; junction bases left unmatched: 10. CDR1 and CDR2 from the germline V gene are LGHDT and YNNKEL (reference sequence). The CDR3 here is CASSQGGAQGGQPQHF. Written as DNA, the CDR3 is TGTGCCAGCAGCCAAGGTGGGGCCCAGGGGGGACAGCCCCAGCATTTT.

This chain uses TRBV5-1 with TRBJ1-2; D gene ambiguous. The CDR3 extends over 12 amino acids. Trimming shortened V by 2 bases and J by 6 bases, and 8 bases separated the two germline ends. Germline CDR1 SGHRS, CDR2 YFSETQ. The CDR3 DNA reads as TGCGCCAGCAGCTTTGCTGGGCATGGCTACACCTTC. Protein: CASSFAGHGYTF.

The V gene is TRBV19, the J gene TRBJ2-4; 9 positions agree with TRBD2. The CDR3 is 13 residues long. Germline CDR1 LNHDA, CDR2 SQIVND (reference sequence). V lost 7 bases, J lost 13 bases, and 11 bases stayed unmatched. The CDR3 DNA is TGTGCCAGTACTGCTAGCGGGACCCCAATACAGTACTTC. Protein sequence: CASTASGTPIQYF. The variable domain in full, completed from reference TRBV19 and TRBJ2-4, reads DGGITQSPKYLFRKEGQNVTLSCEQNLNHDAMYWYRQDPGQGLRLIYYSQIVNDFQKGDIAEGYSVSREKKESFPLTVTSAQKNPTAFYLCASTASGTPIQYFGAGTRLSVL.

V and J are TRBV6-4 and TRBJ1-2; 8 bases match TRBD1. The CDR3 is 14 residues long. From germline, CDR1 is MRHNA and CDR2 SNTAGT. V lost 2 bases and J lost 4; bases outside the gene matches: 3. This chain's CDR3 is CASSDGQGVYGYTF. DNA of the CDR3: TGTGCCAGCAGTGACGGACAGGGCGTCTATGGCTACACCTTC.

V usage is TRBV19 and J usage is TRBJ2-1, with TRBD2 matching 12 bases. Looked up from germline, CDR1 is LNHDA and CDR2 is SQIVND (reference sequence). V lost 8 bases and J lost 7; bases outside the gene matches: 6. The CDR3 contains 14 residues. This CDR3 is CASRLAGGKNEQFF. Written as DNA, the CDR3 is TGTGCCAGTCGGCTAGCGGGAGGGAAGAATGAGCAGTTCTTC.

The genes are TRBV6-2 or TRBV6-3 and TRBJ1-4; D not resolved. CDR3 length: 14 amino acids. Germline CDR1 is MNHEY and CDR2 is SVGEGT. Trimming shortened V by 4 bases and J by 8 bases, and 14 bases separated the two germline ends. Here the CDR3 reads CASSSPTRGEKLFF. For the CDR3, the DNA is TGTGCCAGCAGTTCGCCCACGCGCGGGGAAAAACTGTTTTTT.